Given below is one T cell receptor beta chain in context. The identical CDR3 is also encoded by other nucleotide sequences in the sample. This entry comes from a study of blood T cell repertoires in COVID-19. Study summary: Samples taken during acute and convalescent COVID-19 were collected in the United States, Italy and Spain. T cells, B-cell-depleted T cells, or PBMCs provided the cDNA or gDNA that served as material.

Germline lookup yields CDR1 GTSNPN and CDR2 SVGIG (reference sequence). This CDR3 contains 13 residues. V lost 0 bases and J 1 base, leaving 6 bases between the germline ends. Original handling: Estimation of nucleated cell counts was performed using reference gene primer amplification. The assay was immunoSEQ multiplex PCR, and TCRdb's table has in-frame clones only and misses some. V and J calls and clone size come straight from that table; D and trimming were deduced from the DNA. The sample yields a few hundred thousand clones, roughly 90% seen once. The sample taken for sequencing was peripheral blood. The rearrangement uses TRBV30 and TRBJ1-1; weak D call: TRBD1 (5 bases). The clonotype was recovered from a man in his forties or fifties with active or convalescent COVID-19. Written as DNA, the CDR3 is TGTGCCTGGAGTGTAGGGGCGAACACTGAAGCTTTCTTT. This translates into CAWSVGANTEAFF.